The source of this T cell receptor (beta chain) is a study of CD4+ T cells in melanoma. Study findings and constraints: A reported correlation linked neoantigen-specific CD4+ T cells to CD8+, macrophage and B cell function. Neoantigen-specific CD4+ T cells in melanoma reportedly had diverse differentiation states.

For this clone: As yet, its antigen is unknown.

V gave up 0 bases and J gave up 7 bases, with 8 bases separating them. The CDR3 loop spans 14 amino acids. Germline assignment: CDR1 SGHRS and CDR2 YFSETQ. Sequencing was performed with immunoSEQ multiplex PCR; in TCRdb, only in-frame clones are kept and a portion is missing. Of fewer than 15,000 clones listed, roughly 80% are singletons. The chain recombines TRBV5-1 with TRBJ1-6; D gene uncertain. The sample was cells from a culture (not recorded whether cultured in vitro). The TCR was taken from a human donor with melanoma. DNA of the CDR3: TGCGCCAGCAGCTTGGGCAGGCCGAATTCACCCCTCCACTTT. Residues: CASSLGRPNSPLHF.